This T cell receptor (beta chain) was obtained from a study of shared clonotypes between healthy human individuals. The test was conducted at deep level. Assay used: immunoSEQ multiplex PCR; TCRdb lists only in-frame clones, some missing. Seen here are roughly 1,800,000 clones, roughly 94% observed once, and the top ten hold under 1.5%. CDR3 size: 14 residues. From germline, CDR1 is MDHEN and CDR2 SYDVKM. V was shortened by 7 bases and J by 5 bases, with 18 bases between the two germline ends. It was CD45RO-negative cells, positively selected for CCR7, that made up naive CD8 cells, with terminally differentiated effector memory CD45RA+ cells excluded. Donors had no recently reported acute infections or vaccinations and were HIV-negative.

The TCR was taken from a man younger than 30 in good health. The chain employs TRBV28 and TRBJ2-7; either TRBD1 or TRBD2 may supply D (5 bases each). What was sequenced was naive CD8+ T cells sorted from blood. This CDR3 reads CASTSGTELNEQYF. DNA of the CDR3: TGTGCCAGCACATCCGGGACCGAGTTAAACGAGCAGTACTTC.